These 27 T cell receptor beta chains were sequenced from one sample in a study of blood T cell repertoires in COVID-19. The table came from immunoSEQ multiplex PCR; TCRdb's copy has only in-frame clones and leaves some out. The profile shows 200,000 to 250,000 clones, around four fifths of them singletons. Sequencing input: PBMCs or T cells enriched from blood (not recorded which). The receptors come from a man aged 35-49 years who had recovered from COVID-19.

V and J are TRBV1 and TRBJ2-1; the D call TRBD2 from the table was never checked on the DNA. TRBV1 is listed as a pseudogene. CDR3 length equals 18 residues. CDR3 amino acids: CTSAPTRLAGGSYNEQFF. The CDR3 DNA reads TGCACCAGCGCTCCTACGAGACTAGCGGGGGGCTCCTACAATGAGCAGTTCTTC.

This clone has more than one count but fewer than ten. This sequence joins TRBV6-5 and TRBJ1-2; 9 bases fit TRBD1. J gave up 9 bases and V 7 bases, and 6 bases lay outside the gene matches. CDR3 length: 12 residues. Germline V gene sequence: CDR1 MNHEY, CDR2 SVGAGI. The CDR3 sequence: CASTPGQGSYTF. In nucleotides, the CDR3 is TGTGCCAGCACCCCGGGACAGGGTAGCTACACCTTC.

The chain uses TRBV7-7 and TRBJ2-6; the match to TRBD1 covers 11 bases. The germline V gene encodes CDR1 SSHAT and CDR2 FNYEAQ (reference sequence). The V gene end was trimmed by 5 bases and the J gene end by 1 base; junction bases not matched to a gene: 10. The CDR3 is 19 amino acids. The CDR3 DNA reads as TGTGCCAGCAGCAGGACAGGGGGCCGAACCTCTTCTGGGGCCAACGTCCTGACTTTC. It translates to CASSRTGGRTSSGANVLTF.

The J gene is TRBJ1-2, the V gene TRBV5-1; D gene unclear. V lost 3 bases to trimming and J lost 4 bases, with 13 bases between them. The CDR3 is made up of 14 amino acids. Germline V gene lookup returns CDR1 SGHRS and CDR2 YFSETQ. As DNA, the CDR3 is TGCGCCAGCAGCTCGACGAGGGAGGCCTATGGCTACACCTTC. Amino acid sequence: CASSSTREAYGYTF. Full variable domain (missing parts from reference TRBV5-1 and TRBJ1-2): KAGVTQTPRYLIKTRGQQVTLSCSPISGHRSVSWYQQTPGQGLQFLFEYFSETQRNKGNFPGRFSGRQFSNSRSEMNVSTLELGDSALYLCASSSTREAYGYTFGSGTRLTVV.

The chain links TRBV27 to TRBJ2-5; 7 positions match TRBD2. Germline CDR1 and CDR2: MNHEY and SMNVEV (reference sequence). CDR3 length equals 14 residues. J was trimmed by 4 bases and V by 5 bases; bases with no gene match: 7. CDR3 sequence reads: CASSLLSGGETQYF. CDR3 sequence (DNA): TGTGCCAGCAGTCTTTTGTCGGGAGGAGAGACCCAGTACTTC.

This rearrangement joins TRBV4-1 to TRBJ2-7; the match to TRBD1 covers 9 bases. This CDR3 is built from 16 residues. Per the germline V gene, CDR1 is MGHRA and CDR2 is YSYEKL. J was trimmed by 1 base and V by 5 bases; bases with no gene match: 9. CDR3 in DNA: TGCGCCAGCAGCGCTAGGTCGACAGGGGGTTCCTACGAGCAGTACTTC. It translates to CASSARSTGGSYEQYF.

This clone was seen just once. This chain links TRBV9 with TRBJ1-2, with TRBD1 matching 9 bases. The CDR3 totals 13 residues. V lost 3 bases, J lost 6 bases, and 3 bases stayed unmatched. Germline V lookup: CDR1 SGDLS, CDR2 YYNGEE. CDR3 DNA: TGTGCCAGCAGCGCCGGGACAGGGAATGGCTACACCTTC. It specifies CASSAGTGNGYTF.

This clone was seen a handful of times. The rearrangement links TRBV5-1 to TRBJ1-1, with 9 bases lining up with TRBD1. Germline V lookup: CDR1 SGHRS, CDR2 YFSETQ. This CDR3 has 15 amino acids. With 2 bases clipped from V and 5 bases from J, the junction kept 7 bases outside the gene matches. The CDR3 region is CASSLIQGALTEAFF. CDR3 sequence (DNA): TGCGCCAGCAGCTTAATACAGGGGGCGTTGACTGAAGCTTTCTTT.

The chain employs TRBV4-2 and TRBJ1-5; the match to TRBD1 covers 7 bases. Germline values: CDR1 LGHNA, CDR2 YNFKEQ. V shed 0 bases and J 3 bases; nucleotides not matched to a gene: 17. This CDR3 spans 20 amino acids. CDR3 residues: CASSQELIIPGTDTNQPQHF. The CDR3 DNA sequence: TGTGCCAGCAGCCAAGAATTAATAATCCCCGGGACAGATACCAATCAGCCCCAGCATTTT.

This clone was found once. V is TRBV6-1 and J is TRBJ1-2; D possibly corresponds to TRBD1 (6 bases). The V end lost 3 bases, the J end lost 5 bases, and 19 bases lay between the germline ends. Looked up from germline, CDR1 is MNHNS and CDR2 is SASEGT. This CDR3 spans 16 amino acids. This chain's CDR3 is CASSESVTGTTYGYTF. CDR3 in DNA: TGTGCCAGCAGTGAGTCGGTCACCGGGACAACTTATGGCTACACCTTC.

The CDR3 nucleotides read TGTGCCAGTAGTATAGAGGTGGGACAGACCATGAACACTGAAGCTTTCTTT. Protein sequence: CASSIEVGQTMNTEAFF. The chain recombines TRBV19 with TRBJ1-1, with 7 bases identical to TRBD1. This CDR3 has 17 amino acids. Trimming at V came to 0 bases and at J to 0 bases, leaving 7 bases not matched to a gene. Germline CDR1 is LNHDA and CDR2 is SQIVND (reference sequence).

This clone came up once. The chain uses TRBV5-1 and TRBJ1-4; TRBD1 matches 10 bases. This CDR3 spans 15 amino acids. Germline V lookup: CDR1 SGHRS, CDR2 YFSETQ. J was trimmed by 5 bases and V by 5 bases; bases with no gene match: 6. Written as DNA, the CDR3 is TGCGCCAGCAGGTCCGGACAGGGGGGGAATGAAAAACTGTTTTTT. Protein sequence: CASRSGQGGNEKLFF.

The chain links TRBV12-3 or TRBV12-4 to TRBJ1-1; D not certain. V was shortened by 6 bases and J by 4 bases, with 9 bases between the two germline ends. This CDR3 region has 12 residues. The CDR3 region is CASSSFFTEAFF. Written as DNA, the CDR3 is TGTGCCAGCAGCAGTTTCTTCACTGAAGCTTTCTTT.

The chain links TRBV27 to TRBJ1-4; a possible D gene is TRBD1 (6 bases). The CDR3 covers 15 residues. Trimming pared 6 bases from V and 0 bases from J, leaving 11 bases between. Looked up from germline, CDR1 is MNHEY and CDR2 is SMNVEV (reference sequence). The CDR3 nucleotides read TGTGCCAGCAGCCGCAACAGGGCAACTAATGAAAAACTGTTTTTT. Translated: CASSRNRATNEKLFF.

This clone has only a few counts. The chain has TRBV11-2 and TRBJ1-5; D unclear. Germline V gives CDR1 SGHAT, CDR2 FQNNGV. The CDR3 is made up of 13 amino acids. The V end was cut by 5 bases, the J end by 7 bases, with 12 bases between. The CDR3 region is CASSPGSVQPQHF. Written as DNA, the CDR3 is TGTGCCAGCAGCCCGGGGAGCGTGCAGCCCCAGCATTTT.

The CDR3 reads CSVFSGSGEQYF. In DNA form, the CDR3 reads TGCAGCGTTTTCAGCGGGAGTGGCGAGCAGTACTTC. The J gene is TRBJ2-7, the V gene TRBV29-1, with 8 positions matching TRBD2. The V and J ends lost 5 bases and 6 bases, in that order; junction bases with no gene match: 6. This CDR3 spans 12 amino acids. The germline V gene has CDR1 SQVTM and CDR2 ANQGSEA.

The chain carries TRBV30 and TRBJ2-7, with a possible D match to TRBD1 (5 bases). The CDR3 extends over 14 amino acids. The V end lost 1 base, the J end lost 6 bases, and 16 bases lay between the germline ends. Germline lookup yields CDR1 GTSNPN and CDR2 SVGIG (reference sequence). CDR3: CAWSDPRVNIEQYF. Here the CDR3 DNA reads TGTGCCTGGAGTGATCCCAGGGTAAACATCGAGCAGTACTTC.

This chain connects TRBV28 to TRBJ2-7; unclear D gene. Germline V gene sequence: CDR1 MDHEN, CDR2 SYDVKM. The CDR3 extends over 14 amino acids. V was shortened by 6 bases and J by 0 bases, with 12 bases between the two germline ends. The CDR3 DNA reads TGTGCCAGCAGCCCTACTGTTAGCTCCTACGAGCAGTACTTC. It codes for CASSPTVSSYEQYF.

This clone appeared a few times. The chain is built from TRBV7-2 and TRBJ2-5; the D gene is possibly TRBD1 (6 bases). V was clipped by 6 bases and J by 4 bases, with 15 bases between them. The CDR3 is 14 residues long. CDR1 and CDR2 (germline): SGHTA, FQGNSA. Here the CDR3 reads CASSRSGQRETQYF. The CDR3 DNA sequence: TGTGCCAGCAGTCGATCAGGACAGCGAGAGACCCAGTACTTC.

The CDR3 reads CASKLSGGAWYEQFF. The CDR3 DNA reads TGTGCCAGCAAACTTAGCGGGGGGGCCTGGTATGAGCAGTTCTTC. The chain combines TRBV6-5 with TRBJ2-1; 11 bases are shared with TRBD2. Germline assignment: CDR1 MNHEY and CDR2 SVGAGI. The CDR3 consists of 15 residues. J lost 8 bases, V lost 7 bases, and 10 bases had no gene match.

The chain links TRBV7-9 to TRBJ2-7; 8 positions match TRBD1. The V gene end was trimmed by 3 bases and the J gene end by 2 bases; junction bases not matched to a gene: 9. The CDR3 consists of 16 residues. Germline values: CDR1 SEHNR, CDR2 FQNEAQ (reference sequence). CDR3 sequence: CASSFSYGTGPYEQYF. The DNA of the CDR3 is TGTGCCAGCAGCTTTTCGTATGGGACAGGACCCTACGAGCAGTACTTC.

V gene TRBV24-1 combines with J gene TRBJ1-5; TRBD1 is a possible D gene (6 bases). The CDR3 spans 19 residues. In germline, CDR1 is KGHDR, CDR2 SFDVKD. V was shortened by 8 bases and J by 0 bases, with 25 bases between the two germline ends. CDR3 in DNA: TGTGCCACCAACAATTTTTATATTTACAGGGCTAATAGCAATCAGCCCCAGCATTTT. It codes for CATNNFYIYRANSNQPQHF.

This clone occurred a few times. The V gene is TRBV4-3, the J gene TRBJ2-3, with D perhaps TRBD1 (6 bases). The CDR3 spans 14 residues. V was pared by 1 base and J by 4 bases, with 9 bases between. Germline V lookup: CDR1 LGHNA, CDR2 YSLEER. The CDR3 DNA is TGCGCCAGCAGCCAAGCACAGGGCCCAGATACGCAGTATTTT. Translating it yields CASSQAQGPDTQYF.

V is TRBV24-1 and J is TRBJ2-7; the match to TRBD2 covers 9 bases. The CDR3 length is 15 residues. V shed 3 bases, J shed 9 bases, and the junction held 11 bases outside the gene matches. Per germline, CDR1 KGHDR and CDR2 SFDVKD. The CDR3 sequence: CATSDPLAGSSGQYF. The DNA for the CDR3 is TGTGCCACCAGTGATCCTCTAGCGGGGTCATCGGGGCAGTACTTC.

The V call is TRBV3-1 (or the pseudogene TRBV3-2), the J call TRBJ2-7; tentative D call: TRBD1 (7 bases). The CDR3 totals 16 residues. Germline V lookup: CDR1 LGHDT, CDR2 YNNKEL (reference sequence). Trimming left V 6 bases short and J 7 bases short, with 25 bases between. The CDR3 is CASSDTGDRALGEQYF. The CDR3 DNA reads as TGTGCCAGCAGTGATACGGGAGACAGGGCCTTAGGGGAGCAGTACTTC.

The rearrangement uses TRBV2 and TRBJ2-3, with D possibly being TRBD2 (5 bases). The CDR3 has 11 residues. V lost 3 bases to trimming and J lost 12 bases, with 10 bases between them. The germline V gene encodes CDR1 SNHLY and CDR2 FYNNEI. The CDR3 nucleotides read TGTGCCAGCAGTGATGACTATGGCCAGTATTTT. This gives the protein CASSDDYGQYF.

The rearrangement joins TRBV3-1 (or the pseudogene TRBV3-2) to TRBJ1-4, with D tentatively TRBD1 (5 bases). Germline-derived CDR1 and CDR2 are LGHDT and YNNKEL (reference sequence). V was clipped by 4 bases and J by 8 bases, with 14 bases between them. This CDR3 is built from 14 residues. The CDR3 DNA is TGTGCCAGCAGCCTCCGGGAGGAGGGGGAAAAACTGTTTTTT. It yields the protein CASSLREEGEKLFF.